This T cell receptor (beta chain) is drawn from a study of Ad26.COV2.S vaccination and SARS-CoV-2 variants (dated by TCRdb to the early 2020s). Study-level background: Vaccine-arm donors came from COV1001, a multicentre, randomized, double-blind, placebo-controlled phase I-IIa trial of Ad26.COV2.S in healthy adults. Ad26.COV2.S was administered intramuscularly at 5 x 10^10 or 1 x 10^11 viral particles, either as a single shot or as two shots given 56 days apart. Trial participants were randomized into five groups of five, in which low-dose or high-dose Ad26.COV2.S was given once or twice, or placebo was given on both occasions. The TCR-sequenced set comprised around 32 samples: around 20 Ad26.COV2.S vaccine recipients, 5 placebo recipients and 8 SARS-CoV-2 convalescent individuals. TCRbeta repertoire sequencing was used to assess the specificity and breadth of SARS-CoV-2-reactive T cell receptors after Ad26.COV2.S vaccination. Investigators remained blinded to trial group allocation during experiments and outcome assessment. Summary of the overall study and its limitations: Compared with placebo recipients, Ad26.COV2.S recipients showed higher spike-specific TCR breadth (P = 0.0014). Substantial breadth of spike-specific CD8+ and CD4+ T cell responses was reported after vaccination. The study lacked the statistical power to compare responses across vaccine doses or regimens. It was noted by the authors that total T cell responses may have been underestimated by the TCR breadth and depth analyses. Vaccine and placebo recipients had similar non-spike TCR breadth, a finding consistent with the vaccine containing only spike.

According to the study, the label for this sample's treatment or condition signals: 19 received Ad26.COV2.S at low or high dose, single or two shots; about 5 received placebo; per-sample allocation not given. Repertoires of vaccine and placebo recipients were sequenced from samples collected on day 63 after the first injection. Between 29 July and 7 August 2020, Cohort 1b enrolled around 25 adults aged 18-55 years at one site in Boston, USA. Ad26.COV2.S consisted of a replication-incompetent adenovirus type 26 vector by which a prefusion-stabilized SARS-CoV-2 spike protein from the original Wuhan strain was expressed. A word on this clone: The antigen this receptor binds is unknown. Base-call qualities are not available, and no considerably larger clone is one nucleotide away.

TCRbeta CDR3 regions were sequenced with the immunoSEQ Assay. After extraction, genomic DNA underwent amplification by bias-controlled multiplex PCR, followed by high-throughput sequencing. The source study handled its data this way. Collapsing and filtering of sequences were performed to quantify the absolute abundance of each unique TCRbeta CDR3 region. T cell fraction was estimated by normalizing TCRbeta template counts to usable DNA, which was measured by amplifying reference genes present in all nucleated cells. Repertoire TCRs were annotated as SARS-CoV-2-specific by exact matching of V gene, CDR3 amino acid sequence and J gene to a known reactive TCR set. The reference SARS-CoV-2 TCR set was derived from MIRA and filtered for enrichment in COVID-19-positive ImmuneCODE repertoires, a step that removed public or cross-reactive TCRs. Based on the MIRA antigens, annotated TCRs were further analysed at the level of specific ORF or position within ORF. Depth was the summed frequency of annotated unique rearrangements, while breadth was defined as annotated unique rearrangements over total unique productive rearrangements. Two-sided Wilcoxon rank-sum tests were applied when comparing TCR breadth between groups. Here the immuneACCESS table is served through TCRdb, limited to in-frame sequences with V and J called. Missing clones are a known gap in these copies; in checked studies unresolved V genes cover under half, and the rest lacks a known reason. V and J calls and clone size follow that table, whereas D and trimming were derived from the DNA. The sample table shows hundreds of thousands of clones, and around 87% are seen once. About 3.1% of the sample is held by the ten biggest clonotypes.

The source of this sequence is a person aged 18-60 years who received the Ad26.COV2.S COVID-19 vaccine or a placebo. The source material was peripheral blood, sampled in a trial of Ad26.COV2.S vaccine versus placebo.

The sequenced DNA: TGTGCCAGCAGCTTATCGGGCGGGGGAGGAACAGATACGCAGTATTTT. Its product reads: CASSLSGGGGTDTQYF. The sequence is built from TRBV11-2 and TRBJ2-3, and 7 bases in between align with TRBD2. In the germline V gene, CDR1 corresponds to SGHAT and CDR2 to FQNNGV. V lost 2 bases and J lost 3 bases, and the count of bases not matched to a germline gene is 8. The CDR3 holds 16 amino acids from the cysteine to the phenylalanine. Here the CDR3 DNA is all that survives: 48 bases in frame from base 1.